This T cell receptor beta chain was identified in a study of molecular identifiers for immune sequencing clone quantification (dated by TCRdb to 2017 to 2018). Turning to the overall study: For a replicate experiment, RNA from roughly 18,000 or 92,000 naive CD8 T cells was divided into five aliquots, of which four were sequenced. This methods study used CD8 T cells to benchmark TCR RNA copy counting and molecular-identifier clustering-based TCR repertoire sequencing (MIDCIRS).

The paper's findings and limits, for the study overall: Modeling gave about 3.3 recovered TCR RNA copies per cell versus around 10 by digital PCR, implying about 30% capture efficiency. In CMV-specific effector cells, clones with more than 20 RNA copies contained over 99% of molecules, whereas in naive cells such clones contained under 1% of molecules. When barcode sub-clustering was not used, chimeric consensus sequences inflated TCR diversity, with chimeras reaching as high as 47%. Naive libraries contained spiked-in Jurkat TCR RNA (more than nine copies' worth), which is not part of the donor repertoire. Spiked-in Jurkat TCR RNA equivalent to a single cell was reported to be detectable even among 850,000 to 1,000,000 naive CD8 T cells. The sizes of highly expanded clones could end up underestimated when identical TCR molecules share a barcode.

To prepare the library, PCR was applied. Reads for this sample came from a NextSeq 500. Bulk TCR libraries were prepared as previously described, using TCR primers listed in Table S5. Total RNA was purified with the Qiagen AllPrep DNA/RNA kit. Before analysis, reads from multiple sequencing runs of one library were combined. In the paper's pipeline: Reads were retained only if an exact TCR constant sequence was present, and the retained reads were trimmed to 150 nt and grouped according to their 12-nt molecular barcodes. Within each barcode group, reads were sub-clustered at a 15% Levenshtein threshold, and quality-weighted consensus sequences were built per RNA molecule. Non-functional sequences were discarded, and so were lower-count sequences lying one edit away from another sequence. Barcode sub-clusters with fewer than 20% of the maximum read count were removed, based on fitting two negative binomial distributions. Through fastp at Q25 and MiXCR, TCRdb rebuilt clones from the public reads, retaining in-frame beta chains. Entries are consolidated by CDR3 protein sequence, retaining the most common genes and DNA. TCRdb's processing, not the authors', yielded these V and J calls. This sample gives about 630,000 distinct CDR3 sequences in total; roughly 23% of them show up just once. The ten biggest clones cover roughly 0.83% of the sample.

Libraries of naive CD8 T cells were built from about 21,000 to 970,000 sorted cells, with 10%, 30% or 50% of the purified RNA used. Naive CD8 T cells, defined as CD8+CD4-CCR7+CD45RA+, were FACS-sorted into RLT Plus buffer on a BD FACSAria II. Detection sensitivity was tested by spiking Jurkat RNA equal to approximately 9 TCR copies' worth into samples containing roughly 19,000-1,100,000 naive CD8 T cells. CD8 T cells were enriched using RosetteSep CD8+ T Cell Enrichment Cocktail and Ficoll-Paque, and the enriched cells then underwent ACK red cell lysis. The germline V gene yields MDHEN for CDR1 and SYDVKM for CDR2. Trimmed from V: 5 bases; trimmed from J: 1 base; junction bases lacking a gene match: 4. The CDR3 numbers 14 residues from cysteine through phenylalanine. Solely the CDR3 DNA is kept, with 42 bases framed from the first base. This clonotype was found a few times. Its antigen is still unknown. Base qualities were left out, and no much larger clone turns up one base away.

This TCR derives from a human donor in good health. Some libraries in this study had Jurkat cell RNA spiked in. The V and J genes are TRBV28 and TRBJ2-7, with 8 bases aligning to TRBD1. Material for sequencing was naive CD8+ T cells from blood, with Jurkat cell RNA spiked in. According to the study, the label for this sample's cell subset or site signals: FACS-sorted CD8+CD4-CCR7+CD45RA+ naive T cells. The DNA reads as follows: TGTGCCAGCAGTGACAGGACAGGGTCCTACGAGCAGTACTTC. This translates into CASSDRTGSYEQYF.